The subject of this entry is one T cell receptor beta chain. The method was immunoSEQ multiplex PCR; TCRdb's version includes in-frame clones alone and lacks a portion of them. The sample consists of over 45,000 clones, 93% of them appearing once. This entry belongs to a study of T cell changes during pregnancy in multiple sclerosis. The CDR3 runs to 14 residues. Germline trimming cut 5 bases from V and 7 bases from J; bases unmatched to any gene: 8. CDR1 and CDR2 from the germline V gene are MNHNS and SASEGT. This receptor was taken from a female donor with multiple sclerosis, enrolled in a pregnancy study. Material: CD8+ T cells from peripheral blood mononuclear cells, obtained in the third trimester of pregnancy. The chain uses TRBV6-1 and TRBJ1-1; 9 bases match TRBD1. The CDR3 DNA follows: TGTGCCAGCAGTTCCCGGGACAGGGTCCTTGAAGCTTTCTTT. This translates into CASSSRDRVLEAFF.